The source of this TCR beta chain is a study of vaccination effects on CD4 cells after COVID-19. On the study more broadly: Post-vaccine sampling occurred a median 72 days after the second dose.

Only in-frame clones appear in the TCRdb table, and some are missing; sequencing was by immunoSEQ multiplex PCR. The sample has approximately 30,000 clones, approximately 78% seen once. Antigen-specific CD4+ T cell clonotypes were called by their expansion after viral peptide-pool culture in ViraFEST. Cultured cells yielded isolated CD4+ T cells after 10 to 11 days. Participants were given two doses of BNT162b2 or mRNA-1273 vaccine. Concerning this clone: Antigen unknown.

Germline CDR1 GTSNPN, CDR2 SVGIG (reference sequence). With V trimmed by 3 bases and J by 3 bases, 8 bases remained unmatched. The length of the CDR3 is 17 residues. This rearrangement joins TRBV30 to TRBJ2-1, with 13 bases identical to TRBD2. The starting material was CD4+ T cells from PBMCs cultured with HCoV-NL63 spike peptides, obtained after COVID-19 vaccination. The receptor comes from a human donor who received a COVID-19 vaccine. Some clones in this sample may be carry-over from other donors' samples. The CDR3 is CAWSAGTSGAVYNEQFF. CDR3 DNA: TGTGCCTGGAGCGCCGGGACTAGCGGGGCGGTCTACAATGAGCAGTTCTTC. Together with reference TRBV30 and TRBJ2-1, the CDR3 gives the full variable domain: SQTIHQWPATLVQPVGSPLSLECTVEGTSNPNLYWYRQAAGRGLQLLFYSVGIGQISSEVPQNLSASRPQDRQFILSSKKLLLSDSGFYLCAWSAGTSGAVYNEQFFGPGTRLTVL.